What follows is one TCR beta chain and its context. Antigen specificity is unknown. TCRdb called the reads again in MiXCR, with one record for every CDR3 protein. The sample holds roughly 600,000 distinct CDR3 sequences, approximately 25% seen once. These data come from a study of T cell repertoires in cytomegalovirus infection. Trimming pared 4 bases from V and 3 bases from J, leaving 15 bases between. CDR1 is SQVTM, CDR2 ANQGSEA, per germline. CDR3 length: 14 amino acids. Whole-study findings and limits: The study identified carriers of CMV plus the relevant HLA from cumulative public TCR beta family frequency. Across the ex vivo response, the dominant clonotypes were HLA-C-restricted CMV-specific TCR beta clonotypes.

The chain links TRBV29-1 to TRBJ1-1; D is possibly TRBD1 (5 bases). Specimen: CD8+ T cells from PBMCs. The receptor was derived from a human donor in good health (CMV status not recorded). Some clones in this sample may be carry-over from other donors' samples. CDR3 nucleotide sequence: TGCAGCGTTGGAGTGGGACGGTGGTACACTGAAGCTTTCTTT. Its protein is CSVGVGRWYTEAFF. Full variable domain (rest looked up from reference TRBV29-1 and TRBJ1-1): SAVISQKPSRDICQRGTSLTIQCQVDSQVTMMFWYRQQPGQSLTLIATANQGSEATYESGFVIDKFPISRPNLTFSTLTVSNMSPEDSSIYLCSVGVGRWYTEAFFGQGTRLTVV.